This TCR beta chain was found in a study of memory CD4+ T cells and cytomegalovirus serostatus. Whole-study context: Donors were healthy Belgian adults, fewer than ten CMV seropositive and about two dozen seronegative. The study's findings and limits: Repertoires predicted CMV serostatus with median bootstrapped AUC of 0.95.

Comments on this clone: Its specificity is unknown.

CDR1 is SGHTA, CDR2 FQGNSA, per germline. V was cut by 0 bases and J by 6 bases, with 8 bases left in between. The CDR3 is 13 amino acids. The sort gate was single viable CD3+CD4+CD8-CD45RO+ cells for memory CD4+ T cells. Sequencing was performed with immunoSEQ multiplex PCR; in TCRdb, only in-frame clones are kept and a portion is missing. Among approximately 50,000 clones listed, 70% to 75% were seen once. The sequence derives from an adult in good health and CMV-seropositive. The sequenced sample consisted of memory CD4+ T cells from blood. The chain recombines TRBV7-2 with TRBJ1-1; no firm D call. CDR3 protein: CASSLAFQAEAFF. The CDR3 nucleotides are TGTGCCAGCAGCTTAGCGTTCCAAGCTGAAGCTTTCTTT.